This TCR beta chain derives from a study of blood T cell repertoires in COVID-19. Study-level information: There were acute and convalescent COVID-19 samples, and they came from the United States, Italy and Spain.

The repertoire was sequenced with immunoSEQ multiplex PCR; TCRdb's copy has only in-frame clones and lacks some. This sample has fewer than 20,000 clones, with under 95% found just once. Trimming took off 4 bases at V and 0 bases at J, with 11 bases between the two ends. The germline V gene encodes CDR1 SGDLS and CDR2 YYNGEE. The CDR3 runs to 15 residues. The receptor was derived from a man aged 55 to 70 with active COVID-19. The sequenced sample consisted of peripheral blood. The V and J genes are TRBV9 and TRBJ1-3, with D uncertain. Here the CDR3 reads CASSKGGNSGNTIYF. For the CDR3, the DNA is TGTGCCAGCAGCAAGGGAGGAAACTCTGGAAACACCATATATTTT.